This T cell receptor beta chain was sequenced for a study of T cells in Graves' hyperthyroidism and ophthalmopathy (dated by TCRdb to the late 2010s). About the full investigation: Peripheral blood samples were taken at initial diagnosis, before any treatment was given. A discovery cohort of around 98 patients, 43 with Graves' ophthalmopathy and roughly 59 with stable Graves' hyperthyroidism, was used to find distinguishing TCR V-J signatures. An independent validation cohort of under 20 hyperthyroidism patients and about 15 patients who later progressed to ophthalmopathy tested prospective prediction of ophthalmopathy. The 100 discovery patients were divided at random into training and test sets in a 7:3 ratio. In more than 5 Graves' hyperthyroidism patients, the study also compared T-cell repertoires from thyroid tissue with T-cell repertoires from blood. Once sampling was done, hyperthyroidism patients were given methimazole at a starting dose of 30 mg daily, whereas ophthalmopathy patients were given high-dose intravenous methylprednisolone. The paper describes TCR Vbeta CDR3 sequencing of 135 peripheral blood samples, made up of about 41 ophthalmopathy patients, roughly 72 hyperthyroidism patients and 17 progressor patients.

Here is what the overall study found, with its caveats: A 13 V-J signature model separated ophthalmopathy from stable hyperthyroidism, with about 88% sensitivity and about 81% specificity in cross-validation and 80%/75% in testing. Sample size was not statistically predetermined, and blinding of investigators to group allocation was not performed. Most expanded thyroid clonotypes (frequency above 0.001) were also detected in blood, suggesting blood repertoires may reflect thyroid immune responses. In validation, progression to ophthalmopathy was predicted by the model with more than 65% sensitivity and 72.22% specificity, a median of roughly 6 months before onset.

A patient counted as having stable Graves' hyperthyroidism if no progression to ophthalmopathy occurred over 18 months of follow-up. The hyperthyroidism patients were between 18 and 65 years old and newly diagnosed, with a disease duration of less than 2 months. The study excluded patients with uncontrolled infections, other autoimmune diseases, pregnancy or lactation. Clinical symptoms, serum thyroxine and TRAb, thyroid ultrasound, and orbital computed tomography formed the basis for the diagnoses. Ficoll-Paque density gradient centrifugation was used to isolate PBMCs from approximately 10 ml of fresh peripheral blood. Total RNA was extracted using Trizol reagent, and RNA quality was assessed on an Agilent 2100 Bioanalyzer. The TCR beta CDR3 regions were amplified from the RNA transcripts. The first round of RT-PCR for the TCR CDR3 was performed with the HTBI primer set and the Qiagen OneStep RT-PCR kit. Libraries were constructed in a second round of multiplex PCR, after which size selection and purification were carried out. Sequencing of the libraries was done on an Illumina HiSeq2000 using paired-end 100 bp reads. Per the source publication's procedure: SOAPnuke was used to process the raw data, with reads discarded if the reads contained adapters or uncalled bases, had a mean Phred below 15, or lacked an exact constant-primer or identifier match. High-quality paired reads were merged using COPE v1.2.5, and each unique nucleotide sequence was defined as a clonotype. MiTCR v1.1 was used to align the clonotypes against IMGT TRBV, TRBD and TRBJ reference segments. Only V-J combinations with frequency above 0.0001, covering 99.2% of repertoires, were analysed. The TCS score was defined as the ratio of F50 (clonal expansion) to E x V (chaos), calculated using BLOSUM62-based TCRdist between CDR3 peptides within each V-J. Welch's t-statistics and random forest reduced roughly 540 V-J features to around 14, which were used in a naive Bayes classifier (R e1071). In TCRdb, the public reads were trimmed at Q25 with fastp and aligned with MiXCR, with productive beta chains retained. Entries are consolidated by CDR3 protein sequence, retaining the most common genes and DNA. For this entry, the V and J calls and clone size follow TCRdb and not the study's own pipeline. The sample data list roughly 630,000 distinct CDR3 sequences, and around a sixth of these were observed just once. The ten largest clones take up under 7.5% of the sample.

This clonotype was seen many times. Its recognized antigen is unknown. No base-level quality is on record; no much larger clone is a single base apart. The germline V gene encodes CDR1 SGHAT and CDR2 FQDESV (reference sequence). Including cysteine and phenylalanine, the CDR3 has 15 amino acids. Only the CDR3 region is kept as DNA, spanning 45 bases read in frame from base 1. The germline V end is reduced by 5 bases and the J end by 3 bases; junction bases left unmatched: 10. Sequenced: blood. The chain was built from TRBV11-1 and TRBJ2-7; the junction holds 7 bases that match TRBD1. The receptor's source is a woman younger than 45 with Graves' hyperthyroidism. The CDR3 region reads CASSPTGTDIYEQYF. The DNA reads TGTGCCAGCAGCCCGACCGGGACAGATATCTACGAGCAGTACTTC.